The 15 T cell receptor beta chains given below trace back to one sample, sequenced in a study of shared clonotypes between healthy human individuals. Clones were read by immunoSEQ multiplex PCR, and TCRdb kept only the in-frame ones, dropping some. This table holds some 580,000 clones, more than 95% found once. Input material: naive CD4+ T cells sorted from blood. As to subset: CD45RA+ positively selected. The receptor source for this set is a woman in her 30s in good health.

The CDR3 sequence is CASRGTWDAYNEQFF. DNA of the CDR3: TGCGCCAGCAGAGGCACATGGGACGCCTACAATGAGCAGTTCTTC. The chain is built from TRBV5-1 and TRBJ2-1; D is possibly TRBD1 or TRBD2 (5 bases each). V lost 5 bases and J lost 2, with 14 bases in between. Per the germline V gene, CDR1 is SGHRS and CDR2 is YFSETQ. This CDR3 has 15 amino acids. Together with reference TRBV5-1 and TRBJ2-1, the CDR3 gives the full variable domain: KAGVTQTPRYLIKTRGQQVTLSCSPISGHRSVSWYQQTPGQGLQFLFEYFSETQRNKGNFPGRFSGRQFSNSRSEMNVSTLELGDSALYLCASRGTWDAYNEQFFGPGTRLTVL.

V and J are TRBV6-1 and TRBJ2-7; 10 bases match TRBD1. CDR1 is MNHNS, CDR2 SASEGT, per germline. This CDR3 has 14 residues. V gave up 4 bases and J gave up 6 bases; unmatched junction bases: 6. Here the CDR3 reads CASSARQGATEQYF. The CDR3 bases are TGTGCCAGCAGTGCCCGACAGGGGGCGACCGAGCAGTACTTC.

The chain is built from TRBV18 and TRBJ1-1, with D possibly being TRBD1 (6 bases). This CDR3 region has 16 residues. Germline CDR1 and CDR2: KGHSH and LQKENI. Trimming took 2 bases from V and 0 from J, leaving 13 bases between them. CDR3 protein: CASSPFETGMNTEAFF. For the CDR3, the DNA is TGTGCCAGCTCACCATTTGAAACAGGGATGAACACTGAAGCTTTCTTT.

This sequence joins TRBV7-6 and TRBJ2-3; 7 bases align to TRBD1. The ends lost 5 bases at V and 2 bases at J; junction bases unmatched: 7. Looked up from germline, CDR1 is SGHVS and CDR2 is FNYEAQ. This CDR3 contains 15 residues. CDR3 loop: CASSLQGVFTDTQYF. DNA of the CDR3: TGTGCCAGCAGCCTCCAGGGGGTATTCACAGATACGCAGTATTTT.

The chain employs TRBV11-2 and TRBJ2-7; D gene ambiguous. The ends were cut back, 5 bases at V and 2 bases at J, with 10 bases in the middle. This CDR3 comprises 13 residues. Germline V gene sequence: CDR1 SGHAT, CDR2 FQNNGV. Here the CDR3 reads CASSPTVAYEQYF. The CDR3 DNA sequence: TGTGCCAGCAGCCCGACTGTTGCCTACGAGCAGTACTTC.

The chain carries TRBV11-3 and TRBJ2-5; 8 nucleotides agree with TRBD1. The CDR3 spans 15 residues. With 2 bases clipped from V and 5 bases from J, the junction kept 7 bases outside the gene matches. Germline CDR1 and CDR2: SGHNT and YENEEA. The CDR3 nucleotides are TGTGCCAGCAGCTTAAACGGACAGGGCGGGGAGACCCAGTACTTC. Translating gives CASSLNGQGGETQYF.

Here the CDR3 reads CASSGTGFETQYF. The CDR3 DNA follows: TGTGCCAGTAGTGGGACAGGCTTTGAGACCCAGTACTTC. This chain joins TRBV19 and TRBJ2-5; 8 nucleotides match TRBD1. The germline gives CDR1 LNHDA, CDR2 SQIVND (reference sequence). This CDR3 region has 13 residues. Losses at the gene ends were 5 bases for V and 5 bases for J; bases not matched to a gene: 4.

The rearrangement uses TRBV18 and TRBJ2-7; TRBD2 matches at 16 bases. V trimming: 3 bases; J trimming: 5 bases; junction bases outside the gene matches: 4. The CDR3 spans 16 residues. The V gene's germline CDR1 is KGHSH and CDR2 LQKENI. The CDR3 DNA follows: TGTGCCAGCTCACCGGGGACTAGCGGGAGGGGGAACGAGCAGTACTTC. Amino acid sequence: CASSPGTSGRGNEQYF.

The rearrangement links TRBV28 to TRBJ1-1; 11 bases fit TRBD1. The CDR3 is 13 residues long. J gave up 4 bases and V 6 bases, and 1 base lay outside the gene matches. Germline-derived CDR1 and CDR2 are MDHEN and SYDVKM. The CDR3 nucleotides read TGTGCCAGCAGGGGACAGGGGGGCACTGAAGCTTTCTTT. It is translated as CASRGQGGTEAFF.

CDR3 sequence: CASSQEGLNTEAFF. The CDR3, as DNA: TGCGCCAGCAGCCAAGAAGGGTTGAACACTGAAGCTTTCTTT. The V gene is TRBV4-1, the J gene TRBJ1-1; D unclear. Germline V gene sequence: CDR1 MGHRA, CDR2 YSYEKL. V gave up 0 bases and J gave up 0 bases, with 5 bases separating them. The CDR3 loop spans 14 amino acids.

In this sample, this clone turned up once. V usage is TRBV15 and J usage is TRBJ1-5, with 7 bases lining up with TRBD1. Germline V gene data show CDR1 as LNHNV and CDR2 as YYDKDF (reference sequence). The CDR3 contains 17 residues. After removal of 2 bases from V and 4 bases from J, the junction contained 11 bases not matched to a gene. The CDR3 reads CATSRRALDRTNQPQHF. The CDR3 bases are TGTGCCACCAGCAGACGAGCCCTGGACAGGACGAATCAGCCCCAGCATTTT.

This rearrangement joins TRBV9 to TRBJ2-3; unclear D gene. CDR1 SGDLS and CDR2 YYNGEE come from the germline V gene. The V and J ends lost 3 bases and 3 bases respectively, with 5 bases between them. The CDR3 totals 12 residues. CDR3 in amino acids: CASSALTDTQYF. The CDR3 DNA reads as TGTGCCAGCAGCGCTTTAACAGATACGCAGTATTTT.

The chain carries TRBV10-3 and TRBJ2-7; 13 bases fit TRBD2. J lost 2 bases, V lost 4 bases, and 2 bases had no gene match. The CDR3 extends over 15 amino acids. Germline assignment: CDR1 ENHRY and CDR2 SYGVKD. CDR3 DNA: TGTGCCATCAGTGGACTAGCGGGAGGCCCCTACGAGCAGTACTTC. This codes for CAISGLAGGPYEQYF.

The chain carries TRBV7-9 and TRBJ2-3, with D tentatively TRBD2 (5 bases). This CDR3 is built from 13 residues. The V gene lost 5 bases and the J gene lost 6 bases, with 12 bases spanning the gap. Germline values: CDR1 SEHNR, CDR2 FQNEAQ (reference sequence). The CDR3 reads CASSPSGVDTQYF. CDR3 sequence (DNA): TGTGCCAGCAGCCCTTCCGGGGTGGATACGCAGTATTTT.

The V call is TRBV28, the J call TRBJ1-6; D not resolved. Trimming removed 2 bases at V and 8 bases at J, with 10 bases between. Germline V CDR1 and CDR2: MDHEN, SYDVKM. The CDR3 has 14 residues. This chain's CDR3 is CASSLRASYSPLHF. The CDR3 nucleotides read TGTGCCAGCAGTTTACGGGCCTCGTATTCACCCCTCCACTTT. Complete variable domain (other parts from reference TRBV28 and TRBJ1-6): DVKVTQSSRYLVKRTGEKVFLECVQDMDHENMFWYRQDPGLGLRLIYFSYDVKMKEKGDIPEGYSVSREKKERFSLILESASTNQTSMYLCASSLRASYSPLHFGNGTRLTVT.